This is a list of T cell receptor beta chains from one sample in a study of CD8+ T cells in alopecia areata. Some clones are missing from TCRdb's copy, which holds only in-frame ones; the method was immunoSEQ multiplex PCR. The table records more than 200,000 clones, 66% of them present only once. The material sequenced was CD4+ T cells sorted from blood, taken between weeks 44 and 45, from a patient treated with tofacitinib. Every receptor here comes from a human donor with alopecia areata. Both conserved end residues are trimmed from each CDR3. The order of the fields is clone size, V gene, J gene, CDR3 protein. Only part of the rows carry a size: once, few, many, or a class if the clone is expanded.

many	TRBV6-5	TRBJ2-7	ASRTGTGSGEQY
-	TRBV9	TRBJ2-1	ASSVMDLSYNEQF
-	TRBV7-2	TRBJ2-5	ASSSAGTEKETQY
few	TRBV29-1	TRBJ2-3	SARDRTTHTDTQY
-	TRBV25-1	TRBJ2-7	ASSEWGGLGQY
-	TRBV2	TRBJ1-5	ASRGTVSREQPQH
-	TRBV29-1	TRBJ1-5	SVQTGGGNQPQH
-	TRBV15	TRBJ1-5	ATSRDGLSNQPQH
-	TRBV2	TRBJ1-1	ASLTGQGNTEAF
-	TRBV30	TRBJ1-6	AWTRGKNSPLH
-	TRBV30	TRBJ1-1	AWSVLGTGTEAF
-	TRBV5-1	TRBJ1-1	ASSLSSLFNTEAF
few	TRBV4-3	TRBJ2-7	ASSQGMRGNEQY
-	TRBV5-1	TRBJ2-3	ASSLGDSTDTQY
-	TRBV20-1	TRBJ2-6	SAIGANVLT
-	TRBV14	TRBJ1-2	ASSQDRILYGYT
-	TRBV29-1	TRBJ1-2	SVEGMEGSNYGYT
-	TRBV7-2	TRBJ2-4	ASSLGQVGSNIQY
few	TRBV5-1	TRBJ2-3	ASSLRGMGTDTQY
-	TRBV14	TRBJ1-1	ASSQAPLSTEAF
few	TRBV4-1	TRBJ1-5	ASSHPGEPQH
few	TRBV11-2	TRBJ1-6	ASSLTSGTLNSPLH
few	TRBV29-1	TRBJ2-3	SVKDRVDTQY
few	TRBV29-1	TRBJ2-7	SVDGGTSGAYEQY
few	TRBV19	TRBJ1-5	ASTSRTGNQPQH
-	TRBV25-1	TRBJ2-5	ASSPRGEETQY
-	TRBV25-1	TRBJ2-1	ASSDYRKDNEQF
-	TRBV9	TRBJ1-6	ASSSLYGNSPLH
-	TRBV29-1	TRBJ2-5	SVEDQAGGETQY
-	TRBV30	TRBJ1-3	ACQTSGNTIY
-	TRBV6-5	TRBJ2-4	ASSRDTNIQY
-	TRBV29-1	TRBJ1-1	SVEDVGAEAF
-	TRBV30	TRBJ2-1	AWSVTLGNEQF
-	TRBV29-1	TRBJ1-2	SVEDLRDSYGYT
-	TRBV4-3	TRBJ1-5	ASSPHAAAGDQPQH
-	TRBV2	TRBJ2-3	ASSLLAGGSDTQY
-	TRBV10-1	TRBJ2-3	ASSESTIDTQY
-	TRBV7-9	TRBJ1-1	ASSLGQGTNTEAF
-	TRBV6-5	TRBJ1-4	ASRKGQTNEKLF